Below, one TCR beta chain is given with its context. This receptor's antigen is unknown. No base qualities exist here, and no much larger clone lies one base off it. V ends up 6 bases short and J 7 bases short, with an unmatched junction base count of 5. The CDR3 measures 15 amino acids from cysteine to phenylalanine. The DNA shown is the 45-base CDR3, in frame from base 1. CDR1 and CDR2, per the germline V gene, are SNHLY and FYNNEI. This sample is drawn from a study of blood T cell repertoires in COVID-19 (TCRdb year 2020). In terms of the full investigation: Samples from collaborators originated in the United States, Italy and Spain and spanned both the acute and convalescent phases of COVID-19. Samples were obtained from the ongoing ImmuneRACE study (first 160 participants) and from 1,000 to 1,500 subjects provided by 6 global collaborators. A freely available public database, intended as a resource for researchers studying the immune response to SARS-CoV-2, is where the repertoires were released. The prospective study material was composed of cDNA or gDNA derived from T cells, B-cell-depleted T cells, or PBMCs. A de-identified subject ID, COVID-19 status, age in years and sex were almost always included in the sample metadata. Where HLA class I and class II types were available, the types were taken from metadata supplied by the sample provider, not from assay-based typing. The dataset comprised deeply sampled blood TCRbeta repertoires from subjects exposed to, actively infected with, or recovered from COVID-19. Beyond this particular receptor, the publication reports: Clinical and demographic metadata were provided uncurated, with the amount varying by source and participant.

Each collaborating institution followed its own protocols to collect whole blood in K2EDTA tubes. For TCRbeta analysis, collaborators shipped samples as frozen whole blood, isolated PBMCs, or DNA extracted from either of those sample types. The immunoSEQ Assay, a bias-controlled multiplex PCR, was used to amplify TCRbeta CDR3 regions from genomic DNA. As for the authors' bioinformatics: Nucleated cell counts per sample were estimated from amplification of reference gene primers within the assay. To quantify the absolute abundance of each unique TCRbeta CDR3 rearrangement, sequence reads were collapsed and filtered. For each sample, productive Simpson clonality was calculated by taking the square root of Simpson's diversity index across productive rearrangements. This is the immuneACCESS table as TCRdb keeps it, with only in-frame sequences that have V and J called. A part of the clones is gone; compared with another copy, unresolved V genes explain less than half, and the rest is unexplained. D and trimming were read from the DNA, whereas the V and J calls and clone size are those reported in that table. For this sample the table gives about 50,000 clones, of which 86% were detected only once. The ten largest clones add up to approximately 2% of the sample.

The sample taken for sequencing was peripheral blood. Recombination joined TRBV2 with TRBJ2-2, with TRBD2 identical over 13 junction bases. The clonotype comes from a woman aged 60 to 75 with acute or convalescent COVID-19. The DNA is TGTGCCAGCAGACCCAGGACTAGCGGGAGCGGGGAGCTGTTTTTT. The translation is CASRPRTSGSGELFF.